Given below is one T cell receptor beta chain in context. Which antigen it targets is not known. No quality values exist for individual bases; no much larger clone is one base distant. These data originate in a study of cytomegalovirus exposure and HLA in healthy donors (dated by TCRdb to about 2017). General notes on the study: In an earlier analysis of about 560 of the donors, around 290 Gb of sequence data and some 100 million unique TCR beta sequences from roughly 190 million T cells were reported. Of the roughly 400 genotyped donors, roughly 76% were placed in the genetic ancestry cluster associated with self-reported Caucasian donors. A later genetic analysis used genome-wide SNP genotypes for about 65% of the 666 donors, treating that subset as a discovery cohort. In addition to the first cohort of approximately 650 subjects, a separate validation cohort of around 110 different subjects was used. Five DR-DQ haplotypes were handled as single units for association and clustering because linkage in the cohort was strong. A later analysis re-analyzed previously published TCR beta repertoires from roughly 630 donors and added high-resolution HLA genotyping to study TCR occurrence patterns. Typing coverage differed by locus: A, B, C, DRB1 and DQB1 were typed in roughly 629-630 donors, DQA1 in about 550, DPA1 in approximately 610, and DPB1 in just under 480. All discovery cohort repertoires had been generated using a single sequencing platform. The study aimed to test whether cataloging public T cell receptors could reveal signatures of past pathogen exposure. Class I and class II HLA loci were covered by the typing at four-digit resolution. In an earlier analysis of roughly 580 of the donors, high-throughput TCR beta sequencing was used to judge whether each TCR beta V gene segment behaved as functional or pseudogenic. The study used immunosequencing to profile the T cell repertoires of 600 to 850 subjects and linked those repertoires to cytomegalovirus serostatus. An early release covering more than 500 HLA-typed donors comprised around 300 gigabases of sequencing data and around 80 million unique TCR sequences. To predict cytomegalovirus infection status, the study combined high-throughput TCR immunosequencing, statistical association of individual TCRs with disease status, and machine learning. In the later analysis, no new phenotypic data were used to find candidate immune exposures; instead, reliance was placed on TCR beta sequences and their occurrence across donors. Among several hundred genotyped donors of the cohort, an average of approximately 200,000 unique TCR beta nucleotide sequences was sequenced per donor, of which 15% to 20% were non-productive. Donor age, sex, ethnicity and CMV serostatus were compiled together with the repertoire data. Results the study describes overall, beyond this receptor: In vitro tests confirmed that three of the cytomegalovirus-associated TCR beta chains recognize cytomegalovirus antigens. Most TCR sequences were observed very rarely across donors, whereas some public TCRs were present in many individuals. Specific HLA alleles were associated with 15,000 to 20,000 TCR beta sequences at a false discovery rate of 0.05 in a later analysis. A later genetic analysis associated a missense DCLRE1C variant with V-gene and J-gene trimming of TCR beta chains, and an independent cohort replicated the association. The sequencing pipeline was judged likely to have produced a cluster of highly shared sequence variants as a technical artifact. In a later analysis, most CMV-associated TCR beta chains were found to appear HLA-restricted, with HLA associations seemingly driven largely by CMV exposure. Because the 87-base-pair reads could not distinguish some IMGT-functional V segments, including TRBV6-2 and TRBV6-3, those segments were excluded. In a later genetic analysis, fewer N-insertions in productive TCRs were reported among donors in an Asian-associated ancestry cluster than the roughly 640-donor mean. The classifier was reported to diagnose cytomegalovirus status with high specificity and sensitivity in both the original and validation cohorts. In the study, about 150 TCR beta chains were listed as associated with cytomegalovirus. Fewer than 20 rarely observed V segments, including chromosome 9 orphons, were excluded from the earlier analysis of approximately 500 of the donors because counts were too low. An earlier analysis of approximately 570 of the donors showed that most TCR beta V segments appeared in productive rearrangements either about 87% or about 30% of the time, which broadly matched IMGT annotations. The authors suggested that the approach could potentially be extended to other disease states and immunological phenotypes. In this cohort, only TCR beta chains were sequenced, and detectable features were limited by the absence of alpha or paired-chain data. Correlated functional status among segregating V segments might be attributable to linkage disequilibrium, but an unknown experimental factor could not be ruled out. Roughly uniform sequencing depth across donors was assumed in presence/absence analyses, although this assumption may not hold. Because HLA typing was unavailable for some donors at each locus, only the typed subset was used in association tests. The only immune exposure information available for the cohort was CMV serostatus. Strong co-occurrence of HLA alleles, especially DR and DQ, made assigning TCR associations to individual alleles difficult. Several of the top co-occurrence clusters appeared to be linked to parvovirus B19, influenza, CMV and Epstein-Barr virus, according to a later analysis. A further reported finding was that TCR beta sequences accurately predicted the HLA-A and HLA-B alleles for most subjects in the first cohort. A later analysis found that TCR association rates varied across HLA loci, with DRB1 alleles showing the most associated TCRs and HLA-C alleles the fewest. Compared with equally common non-associated chains, HLA-associated TCR beta chains in a later analysis were more clonally expanded and had lower generation probabilities.

The cohort was made up of 650 to 700 healthy bone marrow donors. All cohort members were sampled while nominally healthy, although unrecorded immune exposures were likely present. The donor was CMV seropositive and belonged to the group of 250 to 300 seropositive cohort members. Each donor provided a peripheral blood sample, and peripheral blood mononuclear cells were used for TCR beta sequencing. The Qiagen DNeasy Blood Extraction Kit was used to extract genomic DNA from the blood cell samples. The library relied on the immunoSEQ multiplex PCR assay. For the multiplex PCR, a mixture combining 60 forward primers for TCR Vbeta segments and 13 reverse primers for TCR Jbeta segments was used. The CDR3 region of rearranged TCR beta genes was amplified from genomic DNA by a multiplex PCR assay. On the Illumina HiSeq System, the amplified TCR beta libraries were sequenced as 87-base-pair reads. The original pipeline was this. A later analysis tallied tens of millions of unique TCR beta chains across the 600 to 700 repertoires, and some 10 million of those chains were shared by two or more donors. Raw reads were error-corrected and collapsed into unique sequences with a nearest-neighbor algorithm that merged closely related sequences to remove PCR and sequencing errors. V, D and J gene segments were assigned by aligning CDR3 sequences to IMGT reference sequences. For a sequence to be retained, a match of at least six nucleotides to both a V gene segment and a J gene segment was required. Rearrangements were classified as productive when the CDR3 lacked stop codons and remained in frame with V and J, and all other rearrangements were classified as non-productive. Following IMGT convention, CDR3 was defined as the stretch from the second conserved V-encoded cysteine up to the conserved J-encoded phenylalanine. The earlier analysis of 550 to 650 of the donors excluded any sequence lacking an unambiguous match to a single V gene segment. In an earlier analysis of some 590 of the donors, a V segment was called functional when productive rearrangements were above 56.7%, and segregating when the standard deviation between donors exceeded 5%. A statistical classification framework was built to diagnose cytomegalovirus status from the catalog of TCR beta chain sequences. V and J gene assignment, in a later analysis, came from comparing TCR nucleotide sequences with IMGT/GENE-DB human TR gene sequences. A later analysis assigned CDR3 sequences and most-parsimonious VDJ recombination scenarios with the TCRdist pipeline. In a later analysis, each TCR beta chain was defined by its CDR3 amino acid sequence together with its V-gene family, and reads without a unique V-gene family were excluded. A later analysis removed several hundred highly shared, low-generation-probability nucleotide sequences to deal with suspected cross-contamination and a sequencing artifact. A later analysis calculated a clonal expansion index for each public chain from normalized within-repertoire ranks of inferred template counts. In a later analysis, generation probabilities were computed with a VDJ recombination model fitted to out-of-frame rearrangements, and the resulting probabilities were checked against IGoR. In a later analysis, TCR-TCR, TCR-HLA and TCR-CMV co-occurrence was scored with hypergeometric tests, and a repertoire-size bias correction was applied to TCR pairs. In a later analysis, false discovery rates were estimated by permuting HLA or CMV assignments 20 times. A later analysis grouped co-occurring TCRs with DBSCAN, adding TCRdist sequence similarity when clustering within HLA-allele-positive subsets. Co-occurrence clustering excluded repertoires with fewer than 30,000 or more than 120,000 public chains, plus five with anomalous nucleotide sharing. TCRdb retrieved this table from immuneACCESS and kept in-frame rearrangements only. Not all clones are present; in checked studies, unresolved V genes account for under half, and no reason is known for the remainder. The DNA was the basis for D and trimming; V, J and clone size are from that table. This sample has 150,000 to 200,000 clones in its table, and 75% to 85% of those were observed once. The ten largest clones take up about 1.9% of the sample.

CDR1 and CDR2, looked up from the germline V gene, are SQVTM and ANQGSEA. Counted from cysteine to phenylalanine, this CDR3 has 16 amino acids. Only the CDR3 DNA is retained, 48 bases long and in frame from the first base. Trimming accounts for 7 bases at V and 0 bases at J, while the number of junction bases matched to no gene is 10. The sequence links TRBV29-1 to TRBJ2-3, and TRBD2 matches 10 of the central bases. The source material was PBMCs. This clonotype was sampled from a woman aged 18 to 35 in good health and CMV-seropositive. The nucleotide sequence is given as TGCAGCGCCCTCGGACTAGCGGCATCTAGCACAGATACGCAGTATTTT. Its product reads: CSALGLAASSTDTQYF.